Described below is a single TCR beta chain sequence and its context. Germline CDR1 reads LNHDA; CDR2 reads SQIVND (reference sequence). The CDR3 has 13 residues. V was clipped by 8 bases and J by 7 bases; unmatched bases: 3. Authors' analysis steps: Scientists estimated how many nucleated cells there were by amplifying reference gene primers. TCRdb's table, derived via immunoSEQ multiplex PCR, lists solely in-frame clones and lacks some. V and J calls plus clone size are reproduced from that table; the DNA served to infer D and trimming. Of under 250,000 clones in the sample, roughly 83% are singletons; the top ten hold approximately 6%. During active infection, Seattle patients enrolled and were then monitored through disease. These data originate in a study of blood T cell repertoires in COVID-19. In the study overall: The study drew acute and convalescent COVID-19 samples from the United States, Italy and Spain.

Sequencing input: peripheral blood. The chain has TRBV19 and TRBJ1-6; 9 bases are a match to TRBD1. This TCR was sampled from an elderly woman with COVID-19, enrolled during active disease. This CDR3 is CASGTGRNSPLHF. Written as DNA, the CDR3 is TGTGCCAGTGGGACAGGGAGGAATTCACCCCTCCACTTT.